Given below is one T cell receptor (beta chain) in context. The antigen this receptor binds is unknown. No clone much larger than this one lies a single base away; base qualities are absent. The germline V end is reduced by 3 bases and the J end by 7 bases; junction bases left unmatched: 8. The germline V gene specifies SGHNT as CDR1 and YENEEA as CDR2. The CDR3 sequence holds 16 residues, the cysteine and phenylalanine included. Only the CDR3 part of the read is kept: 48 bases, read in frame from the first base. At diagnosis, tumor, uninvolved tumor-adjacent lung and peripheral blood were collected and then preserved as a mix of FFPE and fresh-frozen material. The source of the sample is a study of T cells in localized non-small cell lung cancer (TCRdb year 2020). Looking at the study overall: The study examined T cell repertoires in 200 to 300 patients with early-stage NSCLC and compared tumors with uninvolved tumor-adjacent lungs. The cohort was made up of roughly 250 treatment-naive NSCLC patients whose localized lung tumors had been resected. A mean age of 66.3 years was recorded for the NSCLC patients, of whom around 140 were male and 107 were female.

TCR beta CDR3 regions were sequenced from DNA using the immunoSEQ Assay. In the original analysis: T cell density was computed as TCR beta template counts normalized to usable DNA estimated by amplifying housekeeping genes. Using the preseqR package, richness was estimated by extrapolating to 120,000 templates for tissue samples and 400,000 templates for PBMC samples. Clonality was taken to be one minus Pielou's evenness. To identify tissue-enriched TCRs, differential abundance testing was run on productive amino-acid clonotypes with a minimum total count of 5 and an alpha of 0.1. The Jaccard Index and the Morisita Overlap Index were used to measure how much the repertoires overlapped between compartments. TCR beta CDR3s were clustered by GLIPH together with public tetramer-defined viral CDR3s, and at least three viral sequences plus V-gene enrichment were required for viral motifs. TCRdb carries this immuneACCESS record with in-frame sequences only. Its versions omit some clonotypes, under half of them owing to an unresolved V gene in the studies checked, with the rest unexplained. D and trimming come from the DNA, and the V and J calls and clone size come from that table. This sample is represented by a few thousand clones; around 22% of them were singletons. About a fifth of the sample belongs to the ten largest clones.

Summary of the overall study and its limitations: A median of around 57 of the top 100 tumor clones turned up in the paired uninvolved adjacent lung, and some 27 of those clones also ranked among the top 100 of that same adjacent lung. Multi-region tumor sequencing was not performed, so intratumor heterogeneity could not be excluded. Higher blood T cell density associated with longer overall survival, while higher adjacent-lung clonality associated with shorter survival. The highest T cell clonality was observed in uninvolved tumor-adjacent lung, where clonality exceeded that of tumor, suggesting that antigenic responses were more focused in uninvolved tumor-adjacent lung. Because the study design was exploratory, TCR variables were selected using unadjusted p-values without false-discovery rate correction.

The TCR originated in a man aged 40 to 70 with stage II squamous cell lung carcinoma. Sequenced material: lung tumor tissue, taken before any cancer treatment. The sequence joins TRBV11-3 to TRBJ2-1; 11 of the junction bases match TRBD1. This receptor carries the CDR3 CASSLPGQGVHNEQFF. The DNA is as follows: TGTGCCAGCAGCTTGCCGGGACAGGGGGTTCATAATGAGCAGTTCTTC. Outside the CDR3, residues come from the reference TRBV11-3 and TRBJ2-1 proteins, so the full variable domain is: EAGVVQSPRYKIIEKKQPVAFWCNPISGHNTLYWYLQNLGQGPELLIRYENEEAVDDSQLPKDRFSAERLKGVDSTLKIQPAELGDSAVYLCASSLPGQGVHNEQFFGPGTRLTVL.